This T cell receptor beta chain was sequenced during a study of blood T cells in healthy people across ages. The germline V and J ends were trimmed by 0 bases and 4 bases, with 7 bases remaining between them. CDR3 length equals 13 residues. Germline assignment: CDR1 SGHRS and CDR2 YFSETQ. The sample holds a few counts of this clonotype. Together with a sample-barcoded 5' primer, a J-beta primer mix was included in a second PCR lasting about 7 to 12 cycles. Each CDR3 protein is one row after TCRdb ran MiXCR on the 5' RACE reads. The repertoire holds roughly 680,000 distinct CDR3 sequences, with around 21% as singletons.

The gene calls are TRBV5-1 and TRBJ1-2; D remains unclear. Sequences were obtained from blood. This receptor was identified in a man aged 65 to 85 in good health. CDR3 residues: CASSLGMSYGYTF. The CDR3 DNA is TGCGCCAGCAGCTTGGGCATGTCCTATGGCTACACCTTC.